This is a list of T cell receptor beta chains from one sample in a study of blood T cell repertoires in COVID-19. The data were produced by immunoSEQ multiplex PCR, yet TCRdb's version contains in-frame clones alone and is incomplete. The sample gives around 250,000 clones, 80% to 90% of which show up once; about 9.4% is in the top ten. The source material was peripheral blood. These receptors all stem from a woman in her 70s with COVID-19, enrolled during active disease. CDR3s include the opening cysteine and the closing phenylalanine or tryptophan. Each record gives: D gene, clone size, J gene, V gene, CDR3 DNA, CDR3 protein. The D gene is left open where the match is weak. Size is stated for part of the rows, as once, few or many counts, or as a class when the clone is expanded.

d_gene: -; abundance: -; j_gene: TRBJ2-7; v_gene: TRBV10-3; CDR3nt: TGTGCCATCAGTGAGCTAGTTGTCCGGGGGTCCTACGAGCAGTACTTC; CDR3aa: CAISELVVRGSYEQYF
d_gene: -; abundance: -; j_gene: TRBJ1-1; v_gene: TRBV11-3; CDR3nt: TGTGCCAGCAGCTTAGATGGAACAGGTGAAGCTTTCTTT; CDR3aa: CASSLDGTGEAFF
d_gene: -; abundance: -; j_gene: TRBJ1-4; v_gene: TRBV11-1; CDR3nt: TGTGCCAGCAGCTTTGGGAGCCTTAATGAAAAACTGTTTTTT; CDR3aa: CASSFGSLNEKLFF
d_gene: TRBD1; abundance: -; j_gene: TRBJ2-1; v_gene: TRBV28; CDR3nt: TGTGCCAGCAGCCTTGCGACAGGGGGTTTATCTGAGCAGTTCTTC; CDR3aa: CASSLATGGLSEQFF
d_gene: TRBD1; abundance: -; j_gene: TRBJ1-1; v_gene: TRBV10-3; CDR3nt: TGTGCCATCCGGGACAGGAACACTGAAGCTTTCTTT; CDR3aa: CAIRDRNTEAFF
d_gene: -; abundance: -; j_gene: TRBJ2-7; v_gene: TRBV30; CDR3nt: TGTGCCTGGAGGACACAGGGTTCCGGCGAGCAGTACTTC; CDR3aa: CAWRTQGSGEQYF
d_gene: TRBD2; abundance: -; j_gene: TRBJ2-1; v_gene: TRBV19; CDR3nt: TGTGCCAGTAGTGACTTGGGACTAGCGGGAGAAGAGCAGTTCTTC; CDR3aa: CASSDLGLAGEEQFF
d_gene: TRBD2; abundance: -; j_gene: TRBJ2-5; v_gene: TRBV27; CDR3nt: TGTGCCAGCAGTTTTTGGGGAAGCGGGATGTCCCAAGAGACCCAGTACTTC; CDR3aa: CASSFWGSGMSQETQYF
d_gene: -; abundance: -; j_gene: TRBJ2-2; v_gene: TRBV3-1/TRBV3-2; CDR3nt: TGTGCCAGCAGCCAAGATCGGTCCAGGGGACGCACCGGGGAGCTGTTTTTT; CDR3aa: CASSQDRSRGRTGELFF
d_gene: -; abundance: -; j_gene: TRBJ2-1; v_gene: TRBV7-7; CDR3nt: TGTGCTAGCAGTTACATGGAGGCCTCCTACAATGAGCAGTTCTTC; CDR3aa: CASSYMEASYNEQFF
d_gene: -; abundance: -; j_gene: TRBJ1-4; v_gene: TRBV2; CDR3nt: TGTGCCAGCAGTGTTAGCGCAACAACTAATGAAAAACTGTTTTTT; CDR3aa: CASSVSATTNEKLFF
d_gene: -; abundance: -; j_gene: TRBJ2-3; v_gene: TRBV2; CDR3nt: TGTGCCAGCAGTCAGGGGTACACAGATACGCAGTATTTT; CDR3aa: CASSQGYTDTQYF
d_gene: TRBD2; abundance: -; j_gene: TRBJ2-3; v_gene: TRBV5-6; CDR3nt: TGTGCCAGCAGCTTGATAGCGGGAAGTCCTCTTTCAGATACGCAGTATTTT; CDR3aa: CASSLIAGSPLSDTQYF
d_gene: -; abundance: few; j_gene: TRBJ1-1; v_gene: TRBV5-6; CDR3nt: TGTGCCAGCAGCTATACCGGGGAAGGCACTGAAGCTTTCTTT; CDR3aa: CASSYTGEGTEAFF
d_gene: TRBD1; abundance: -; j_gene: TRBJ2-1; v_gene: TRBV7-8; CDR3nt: TGTGCCAGCAGCCTCAACCCGGGACAGGGACTGCATGAGCAGTTCTTC; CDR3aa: CASSLNPGQGLHEQFF
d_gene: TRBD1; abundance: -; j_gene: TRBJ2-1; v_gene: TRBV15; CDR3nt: TGTGCCACCAGCAGAGCAGGGGGCAAAAACAATGAGCAGTTCTTC; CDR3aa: CATSRAGGKNNEQFF
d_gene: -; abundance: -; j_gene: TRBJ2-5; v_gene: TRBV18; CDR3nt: TGTGCCAGCTCACCCCCGGTACAAGAGACCCAGTACTTC; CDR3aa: CASSPPVQETQYF
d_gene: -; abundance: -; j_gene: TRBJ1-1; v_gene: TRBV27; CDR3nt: TGTGCCAGCAGTTTAGTGTCGGGGGGCAGTCTAGCTTTCTTT; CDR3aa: CASSLVSGGSLAFF
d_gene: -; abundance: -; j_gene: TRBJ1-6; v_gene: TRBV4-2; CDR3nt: TGTGCCAGCAGCCAAGTCTCCGGACAGTATAATTCACCCCTCCACTTT; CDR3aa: CASSQVSGQYNSPLHF
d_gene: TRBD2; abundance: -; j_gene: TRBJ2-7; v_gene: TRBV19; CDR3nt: TGTGCCAGTAGTATAAGTGGGACTAGCGGGAGCGAGCAGTACTTC; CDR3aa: CASSISGTSGSEQYF